The rows below give T cell receptor beta chains drawn from one sample of a study of CD8 T cells in Susac syndrome. TCRdb reprocessed the immunoSEQ multiplex PCR reads via MiXCR and lists one record per CDR3 protein. The repertoire holds around 150,000 distinct CDR3 sequences, with around 95% as singletons. Material: CD4+ T cells from PBMCs. These TCRs come from a human donor in good health. CDR3s include the opening cysteine and the closing phenylalanine or tryptophan. Each record gives: J gene, clone size, V gene, D gene, CDR3 protein, CDR3 DNA. The D gene is left open where the match is weak. Clone sizes are given selectively: once, few, many, or a class where the clone is expanded.

TRBJ2-4 - TRBV19 - CASSGFPWDIQYF TGTGCCAGTAGTGGTTTCCCTTGGGACATTCAGTACTTC
TRBJ1-2 - TRBV3-1 - CASSQDRTVTRYGYTF TGTGCCAGCAGCCAAGATCGGACAGTTACCCGATATGGCTACACCTTC
TRBJ1-4 once TRBV19 - CASSTAGKAYNEKLFF TGTGCCAGTAGTACCGCCGGGAAGGCTTACAATGAAAAACTGTTTTTT
TRBJ2-1 - TRBV2 - CASSGAGDNEQFF TGTGCCAGCAGTGGGGCAGGAGACAATGAGCAGTTCTTC
TRBJ1-6 - TRBV6-5 TRBD1 CASSYSPGGNSPLHF TGTGCCAGCAGTTACTCCCCAGGGGGTAATTCACCCCTCCACTTT
TRBJ1-6 - TRBV2 - CASSERGGSSYNSPLHF TGTGCCAGCAGTGAACGAGGCGGTAGCTCCTATAATTCACCCCTCCACTTT
TRBJ2-7 - TRBV12-3/TRBV12-4 TRBD1 CASGFYRGQKQYF TGTGCCAGCGGATTCTACAGGGGCCAAAAGCAGTACTTC
TRBJ2-2 - TRBV4-1 - CASSPGLQGTGELFF TGCGCCAGCAGCCCGGGACTCCAGGGCACCGGGGAGCTGTTTTTT
TRBJ2-3 - TRBV2 - CASIKDIGTDTQYF TGTGCCAGCATCAAGGACATCGGGACGGATACGCAGTATTTT
TRBJ2-2 - TRBV6-6 - CASSYTTNTGELFF TGTGCCAGCAGTTATACCACGAACACCGGGGAGCTGTTTTTT